The 4 T cell receptor beta chains listed next were all sequenced from one sample in a study of identical twins. TCRdb reprocessed the 5' RACE reads with MiXCR, giving one entry per CDR3 protein. The sample has some 500,000 distinct CDR3 sequences, around 9.6% seen once. The same specimen was also included in a second study, on yellow fever vaccine responses in identical twins.

Specimen: PBMCs. The source is a woman between 18 and 29 years old in good health.

V and J are TRBV6-1 and TRBJ2-3; 10 nucleotides line up with TRBD2. V trimming: 7 bases; J trimming: 4 bases; junction bases outside the gene matches: 8. Germline V gene data show CDR1 as MNHNS and CDR2 as SASEGT. The CDR3 totals 15 residues. CDR3 residues: CASNKAGGPADTQYF. The DNA of the CDR3 is TGTGCCAGCAATAAAGCGGGGGGGCCCGCAGATACGCAGTATTTT.

This clonotype was observed many times. V gene TRBV7-2 combines with J gene TRBJ2-7; D might be TRBD2 (5 bases). CDR3 length: 13 residues. Deletions cut 1 base from V and 6 bases from J, with 10 bases between. From germline, CDR1 is SGHTA and CDR2 FQGNSA. The CDR3 protein is CASSLVGEGEQYF. CDR3 nucleotides: TGTGCCAGCAGCTTAGTTGGTGAGGGCGAGCAGTACTTC.

The chain carries TRBV4-3 and TRBJ2-7; possibly TRBD1 or TRBD2 for D (5 bases each). Germline CDR1 reads LGHNA; CDR2 reads YSLEER. Trimming left V 6 bases short and J 2 bases short, with 17 bases between. This CDR3 is built from 15 residues. The CDR3 sequence is CASSSSPGTAYEQYF. Here the CDR3 DNA reads TGCGCCAGCAGTTCAAGCCCCGGGACGGCCTACGAGCAGTACTTC.

This clonotype occurred many times. As DNA, the CDR3 is TGTGCCATCAGTGAGTCGAGTGTCGGTGGGGCCAACGTCCTGACTTTC. Encoded protein: CAISESSVGGANVLTF. The rearrangement joins TRBV10-3 to TRBJ2-6; no clear D gene. The V end lost 0 bases, the J end lost 3 bases, and 9 bases lay between the germline ends. The length of the CDR3 is 16 residues. Germline V gene lookup returns CDR1 ENHRY and CDR2 SYGVKD.